These 18 T cell receptor beta chains share one sample of origin, sequenced in a study of T cells after somatic rescue of genetic block. Produced via immunoSEQ multiplex PCR; TCRdb's table is partial and in-frame only. There are 68,000 or so clones in the sample; around 90% occur only once, and 2.9% lies in the top ten. The sample was peripheral blood mononuclear cells (PBMCs). The receptors were gathered from a man aged 40-55 years.

CDR3 DNA: TGTGCCTGGAGATCAGCCACTAACTATGGCTACACCTTC. Its protein is CAWRSATNYGYTF. The chain carries TRBV30 and TRBJ1-2, with D uncertain. The CDR3 has 13 amino acids. In germline, CDR1 is GTSNPN, CDR2 SVGIG (reference sequence). Trimming shortened V by 3 bases and J by 0 bases, and 8 bases separated the two germline ends.

The chain combines TRBV12-5 with TRBJ2-6, with unresolved D. Germline V gene sequence: CDR1 LGHNT, CDR2 FRNRAP. V was pared by 6 bases and J by 0 bases, with 3 bases between. This CDR3 region has 13 residues. DNA of the CDR3: TGTGCTAGTGGGCCCTCTGGGGCCAACGTCCTGACTTTC. This translates into CASGPSGANVLTF.

The genes are TRBV7-8 and TRBJ1-5; possibly TRBD1 for D (5 bases). This CDR3 comprises 14 residues. V gave up 5 bases and J gave up 4 bases, with 12 bases separating them. Germline CDR1 reads SGHVS; CDR2 reads FQNEAQ. CDR3 amino acids: CASSLVRENQPQHF. CDR3 coding DNA: TGTGCCAGCAGCCTTGTCAGGGAGAATCAGCCCCAGCATTTT.

The chain recombines TRBV27 with TRBJ2-3; the D gene is possibly TRBD2 (7 bases). Germline CDR1 reads MNHEY; CDR2 reads SMNVEV (reference sequence). This CDR3 is built from 15 residues. Trimming pared 5 bases from V and 7 bases from J, leaving 19 bases between. The CDR3 DNA reads as TGTGCCAGCAGTCTCATGGAGGGGGGGCCGAATACGCAGTATTTT. It encodes CASSLMEGGPNTQYF.

A single count supports this clone. The chain uses TRBV6-5 and TRBJ2-5, with D perhaps matching TRBD1 (8 bases). The V gene lost 4 bases and the J gene lost 4 bases, with 13 bases spanning the gap. Germline assignment: CDR1 MNHEY and CDR2 SVGAGI. This CDR3 contains 14 residues. CDR3 loop: CASSFTGGGETQYF. In nucleotides, the CDR3 is TGTGCCAGCAGTTTTACAGGGGGGGGAGAGACCCAGTACTTC.

V and J are TRBV5-1 and TRBJ2-1, with D perhaps TRBD2 (5 bases). Trimming shortened V by 8 bases and J by 1 base, and 19 bases separated the two germline ends. The CDR3 sequence is 16 residues long. Germline-derived CDR1 and CDR2 are SGHRS and YFSETQ. This CDR3 reads CASAPVPEGSYNEQFF. DNA for the CDR3: TGCGCCAGTGCACCGGTCCCAGAGGGTTCCTACAATGAGCAGTTCTTC.

The rearrangement uses TRBV19 and TRBJ1-1; D remains unclear. Trimming shortened V by 4 bases and J by 10 bases, and 16 bases separated the two germline ends. Per germline, CDR1 LNHDA and CDR2 SQIVND (reference sequence). The CDR3 loop spans 13 amino acids. CDR3: CASSTGLPGGAFF. CDR3 nucleotide sequence: TGTGCCAGTAGTACTGGACTCCCAGGCGGAGCTTTCTTT.

Comment on this clone: Given the absence of the conserved phenylalanine or tryptophan at the CDR3 end, a read error is likely. The chain recombines TRBV7-9 with TRBJ1-1; D is possibly TRBD1 (5 bases). V dropped 9 bases and J dropped 1 base, with 9 bases sitting between them. CDR1 and CDR2 (germline): SEHNR, FQNEAQ (reference sequence). The CDR3 spans 12 residues. The CDR3 bases are TGTGCCAGTCTAGGGACGAACACTGAAGCTTTCTCT. Encoded protein: CASLGTNTEAFS.

The V gene is TRBV19, the J gene TRBJ2-7, with 7 nucleotides matching TRBD1. This CDR3 has 15 residues. Germline loops: CDR1 LNHDA, CDR2 SQIVND (reference sequence). V was clipped by 2 bases and J by 3 bases; unmatched bases: 7. The CDR3, as DNA: TGTGCCAGTAGTATATTCCCCCAGGGGGACTACGAGCAGTACTTC. Translation: CASSIFPQGDYEQYF.

There are a few counts of this clone. The chain links TRBV21-1 to TRBJ2-2. TRBV21-1 has pseudogene status. This CDR3 is built from 17 residues. The CDR3 loop is CASSKEGRGDNTGELFF. The DNA of the CDR3 is TGTGCCAGCAGCAAAGAAGGAAGGGGGGACAACACCGGGGAGCTGTTTTTT.

The chain joins TRBV5-6 to TRBJ1-1; D unresolved. Per germline, CDR1 SGHDT and CDR2 YYEEEE. V was shortened by 0 bases and J by 0 bases, with 9 bases between the two germline ends. The CDR3 has 15 amino acids. Here the CDR3 reads CASSLVGQMNTEAFF. CDR3 nucleotides: TGTGCCAGCAGCTTGGTAGGGCAGATGAACACTGAAGCTTTCTTT.

The chain uses TRBV15 and TRBJ2-2; no clear D gene. The V gene lost 5 bases and the J gene lost 6 bases, with 7 bases spanning the gap. This CDR3 has 12 residues. CDR1 is LNHNV, CDR2 YYDKDF, per germline (reference sequence). The CDR3 loop is CATSPGAGELFF. The CDR3 DNA reads as TGTGCCACCAGCCCGGGCGCCGGGGAGCTGTTTTTT.

The chain joins TRBV5-1 to TRBJ2-5; 9 positions agree with TRBD1. The CDR3 is 15 residues long. The junction had 9 bases not matched to a gene; V was cut back by 5 bases and J by 4 bases. Per germline, CDR1 SGHRS and CDR2 YFSETQ. The CDR3, as DNA: TGCGCCAGCAGTACGGGACAGGGATTCTCAGAGACCCAGTACTTC. As protein: CASSTGQGFSETQYF.

This clone was seen more than once but under ten times. In DNA form, the CDR3 reads TGTGCCAGCTGGGGTGGCAACCCTGGAGCGCCCCAGCATTTT. Encoded protein: CASWGGNPGAPQHF. The chain recombines TRBV18 with TRBJ1-5; D gene ambiguous. V lost 7 bases, J lost 9 bases, and 19 bases lay in between. CDR3 length: 14 residues. Germline assignment: CDR1 KGHSH and CDR2 LQKENI.

The V and J genes are TRBV5-6 and TRBJ1-3; no clear D. The CDR3 sequence is 14 residues long. Trimming pared 5 bases from V and 1 base from J, leaving 10 bases between. The V gene's germline CDR1 is SGHDT and CDR2 YYEEEE. CDR3 sequence (DNA): TGTGCCAGCAGTTACGGAGAGTCTGGAAACACCATATATTTT. Translated: CASSYGESGNTIYF.

The chain carries TRBV6-1 and TRBJ1-1; the D gene is possibly TRBD1 (5 bases). Trimming removed 1 base at V and 5 bases at J, with 17 bases between. This CDR3 region has 16 residues. Germline V gene lookup returns CDR1 MNHNS and CDR2 SASEGT. CDR3 in amino acids: CASSEVLQGARTEAFF. The DNA of the CDR3 is TGTGCCAGCAGTGAAGTCTTACAAGGGGCCCGTACTGAAGCTTTCTTT.

This chain uses TRBV4-3 with TRBJ2-1; D may be TRBD1 (6 bases). The CDR3 is 17 amino acids. V dropped 4 bases and J dropped 10 bases, with 26 bases sitting between them. CDR1 and CDR2 (germline): LGHNA, YSLEER. The CDR3 coding sequence is TGCGCCAGCAGCCTCGCCTACCCGTCAGGGGTGGGTATCGAGCAGTTCTTC. Residues: CASSLAYPSGVGIEQFF.

V usage is TRBV2 and J usage is TRBJ2-7; perhaps TRBD2 as D (5 bases). The V and J ends lost 6 bases and 0 bases respectively, with 9 bases between them. This CDR3 comprises 13 residues. Germline V gene sequence: CDR1 SNHLY, CDR2 FYNNEI. CDR3 residues: CASRLGSSYEQYF. The DNA for the CDR3 is TGTGCCAGCAGGTTGGGGAGCTCCTACGAGCAGTACTTC.